The entry below gives a single T cell receptor (beta chain) sequence along with its context. This clone was observed once. Its antigen remains unidentified. No base quality information exists; no much larger clone differs at one position. The label giving this sample's treatment or condition can be read as: suppressive antiretroviral therapy. A pool of overlapping HIV-1 Gag 15-mer peptides was used at around 1 ug per peptide per mL for cell stimulation. Nonresponding CD40L-negative CD69-negative CD45RO-high memory CD4+ T cells were sorted as memory populations depleted of antigen-responding cells. Participants were HIV-1-infected adults who started suppressive ART during chronic infection. For at least 4 years, the participants' plasma HIV-1 RNA had been undetectable, below 50 copies/mL. To be included, participants needed a CD4+ T cell count above 400 cells/uL and a positive CMV serology. Before stimulation, PBMCs were isolated using density centrifugation and depleted of CD8+ T cells. Stimulation of CD8-depleted PBMCs was carried out for 15 to 20 hours with anti-CD28/CD49d costimulation, CD40-blocking antibody and enfuvirtide, to prevent new infections. Cell sorting was done on a Beckman Coulter MoFlo Legacy or XDP sorter, and dead cells were excluded with propidium iodide. Genomic DNA was extracted with the QIAamp DNA Mini Kit for samples above one million cells, otherwise with the Quick-DNA Microprep Kit.

TCRbeta repertoires were sequenced from genomic DNA with the immunoSEQ hsTCRB assay version 4 in survey mode. For TCRbeta sequencing, genomic DNA was diluted to around 10 ng/uL, with up to 1 ug used per sample. Regarding the original processing steps: Analysis of the TCRbeta data was done in ImmunoSeq Analyzer 3.0, and diversity was computed on productive nucleotide rearrangements. Lower-bound TCR diversity was estimated with the improved Chao index, and clonality with the Gini coefficient using the Immunarch R package. Different nucleotide rearrangements encoding the same CDR3beta amino acid sequence were counted as distinct clonotypes. TCRbeta sequences significantly enriched in antigen-responding cells relative to anti-CD3/anti-CD28-activated cells were identified by differential abundance analysis. TCRs were clustered by predicted peptide-MHC specificity with GLIPH2, both within individual participants and across merged participant data sets. The clones in this table, taken by TCRdb from immuneACCESS, are in-frame only. Not every clone is retained; where verified, under half of the shortfall comes from an unresolved V gene, and the cause of the rest is unknown. For V, J and clone size, that table is used; D and trimming come from the DNA. Present in this sample are roughly 32,000 clones, 80% to 90% of which were seen just once. The ten largest clones represent about 20% of the sample.

The sample comes from a study of persistence of HIV-infected CD4 T cells (dated by TCRdb to 2020 to 2022). Background for the entire study: CMV- and HIV-1 Gag-responding CD4+ T cells were isolated from ART-treated individuals so that antigen-driven clonal expansion of HIV-1-infected cells could be examined. TCRbeta sequencing assessed the clonality of all cells in each sorted population, while proviral sequencing assessed the clonality of infected cells. In the cross-participant TCR cluster analysis, 8 participants were included for CMV and roughly seven participants were included for Gag. Apart from a couple of participants who underwent leukapheresis at a single time point, peripheral blood samples of up to 180 mL were collected from participants at multiple time points. Participants had been on suppressive ART for a median of about eight years.

CDR3 length: 16 amino acids, cysteine to phenylalanine. Just the 48-base CDR3 DNA is kept, in frame starting at base 1. Cut back by 3 bases and 5 bases, the V and J ends lie 19 bases apart. Taken from the germline V gene, the CDR1 and CDR2 loops are MDHEN and SYDVKM. What the study reported, not specific to this receptor: Significantly lower TCRbeta richness was observed in CMV- and Gag-responding cells than in anti-CD3/anti-CD28-responding cells, and higher oligoclonality was observed in CMV-responding cells than in CD3/CD28-stimulated and Gag-responding cells. Few individuals were included in the study, and only a limited range of antigens was tested. Restriction of bulk TCR analyses to the rare CMV-responding cells that actually carried HIV-1 proviruses was not possible. Within the same sorted populations, how oligoclonal the TCRs were correlated with how oligoclonal the proviruses were. Antigen-responding cells were enriched for expanded CDR3beta sequences that were degenerate, which suggests that CD4+ responses to CMV and Gag underwent convergent selection.

The sequencing here drew on CD4+ T cells sorted from PBMCs after approximately 20-hour stimulation, taken from a patient who received antiretroviral therapy. This sample's cell subset or site label indicates: CD40L-CD69- CD45RO-high memory CD4 T cells not responding to Gag peptides. The chain is encoded by TRBV28 joined to TRBJ1-2, with no reliable assignment of the D segment. The receptor's source is an adult woman with HIV who was CMV-seropositive. Here is the DNA: TGTGCCAGCAGTTTCTCGATCAGTCTTTACATATATGGCTACACCTTC. This sequence encodes CASSFSISLYIYGYTF.